Listed below are T cell receptor beta chains from one sample, sequenced in a study of CD8 T cells in ankylosing spondylitis. One entry per CDR3 protein, called by TCRdb with MiXCR from the 5' RACE reads. The table records hundreds of thousands of distinct CDR3 sequences, around 32% of them present only once. The sequenced material came from blood, either unsorted or a sorted T cell fraction (not recorded which). Every receptor here comes from a male donor with ankylosing spondylitis or in good health (not recorded which). The CDR3 runs from the conserved cysteine through the conserved F or W. Fields, in order: CDR3 protein, V gene.

cdr3_aa: CSARGGEGKGKVTF
v_call: TRBV20-1

cdr3_aa: CASSLEGRSGEQYF
v_call: TRBV12-3/TRBV12-4

cdr3_aa: CASSPIKQGRGTDTQYF
v_call: TRBV28

cdr3_aa: CASSLGRAYGQPQHF
v_call: TRBV12-3/TRBV12-4

cdr3_aa: CASSFSRVGYEQYF
v_call: TRBV12-3/TRBV12-4

cdr3_aa: CPSSPKTSSYNEQFF
v_call: TRBV7-9

cdr3_aa: CASSLGTGGNYGYTF
v_call: TRBV27

cdr3_aa: CASNRAGEETQYF
v_call: TRBV5-1

cdr3_aa: CSASRNTGELFF
v_call: TRBV20-1

cdr3_aa: CASRLTGTTYNEQFF
v_call: TRBV5-1

cdr3_aa: CASSSGTWGETQYF
v_call: TRBV5-6

cdr3_aa: CSASAGASGDTQYF
v_call: TRBV20-1

cdr3_aa: CASSLGGGESGEQYF
v_call: TRBV5-1

cdr3_aa: CASSSGAGEQYF
v_call: TRBV5-1

cdr3_aa: CASSSVRLDTQYF
v_call: TRBV7-2

cdr3_aa: CASSYSGGLSSYEQYF
v_call: TRBV6-5

cdr3_aa: CSASSQISYEQYF
v_call: TRBV20-1

cdr3_aa: CAISEGAPTDGYTF
v_call: TRBV10-3

cdr3_aa: CSAPIGGGFDEQFF
v_call: TRBV20-1

cdr3_aa: CASRNSGGGTDTQYF
v_call: TRBV7-9

cdr3_aa: CASSLDGERGSISPLHF
v_call: TRBV5-5

cdr3_aa: CASSLSGSRGADTQYF
v_call: TRBV7-8

cdr3_aa: CSARDFGHYGYTF
v_call: TRBV20-1

cdr3_aa: CASSFSDRGKETQYF
v_call: TRBV12-3/TRBV12-4

cdr3_aa: CASSLVPREQFF
v_call: TRBV11-3

cdr3_aa: CSAPGPSGTTDTQYF
v_call: TRBV20-1

cdr3_aa: CSAKTPSAGYEQYF
v_call: TRBV20-1

cdr3_aa: CSARLGETQYF
v_call: TRBV29-1

cdr3_aa: CASSPHTADTQYF
v_call: TRBV11-2

cdr3_aa: CASSLSRRDEQFF
v_call: TRBV12-3/TRBV12-4

cdr3_aa: CASSMTGNHEQYF
v_call: TRBV5-1

cdr3_aa: CASSLGEIQYF
v_call: TRBV7-2

cdr3_aa: CASSLDPPEQFF
v_call: TRBV12-3/TRBV12-4

cdr3_aa: CASSSRDRVLGEQFF
v_call: TRBV11-2

cdr3_aa: CCARDERLAGGSYEQYF
v_call: TRBV20-1

cdr3_aa: CSARPRTSSLHF
v_call: TRBV20-1

cdr3_aa: CASSFPGLAGEETQYF
v_call: TRBV5-6

cdr3_aa: CASSRGNEQYF
v_call: TRBV6-5

cdr3_aa: CASSSGSGTGNTGELFF
v_call: TRBV5-1

cdr3_aa: CASSYQQLAGETQYF
v_call: TRBV6-5

cdr3_aa: CAISVEGAREQFF
v_call: TRBV10-3